The 26 T cell receptor beta chains reported below all come from one sample, sequenced in a study of T cell repertoires in cytomegalovirus infection (dated by TCRdb to between 2018 and 2021). Reading the label with the study, this specimen's treatment or condition is: in vitro stimulation with specific CMV peptide epitopes to enrich CMV-specific T cells. For these receptors, no antigen is known. These reads were obtained on an Illumina HiSeq 1500. TCRdb handled the public reads itself, with Q25 trimming in fastp and clone calling in MiXCR, and kept productive beta chains. Identical CDR3 protein sequences are pooled into one entry, listed with their most common genes and DNA. The sample table records nearly 700,000 distinct CDR3 sequences; roughly 30% of these occur just once. 15% to 20% of the sample lies in the top ten. The sequenced sample was cultured PBMCs, obtained from culture after CMV antigen stimulation. The receptors were gathered from a human donor in good health (CMV status not recorded). Some clones in this sample may be carry-over from other donors' samples.

The gene calls are TRBV28 and TRBJ1-2; D is perhaps TRBD1 (6 bases). The germline V gene has CDR1 MDHEN and CDR2 SYDVKM. The CDR3 is 13 amino acids. Trimming stripped 4 bases from V and 10 bases from J, with 16 bases between. The CDR3 region is CASSSNDRGAYTF. In DNA, the CDR3 is TGTGCCAGCAGTTCCAATGATAGGGGGGCCTACACCTTC.

This clonotype was seen more than once but under ten times. V is TRBV5-1 and J is TRBJ2-3, with no clear D. Germline V gene sequence: CDR1 SGHRS, CDR2 YFSETQ. Trimming left V 4 bases short and J 4 bases short, with 13 bases between. The CDR3 has 14 amino acids. The CDR3 sequence: CASSLPSSADTQYF. The CDR3 DNA reads TGCGCCAGCAGCCTTCCTTCATCGGCAGATACGCAGTATTTT.

The V call is TRBV2, the J call TRBJ2-3; the match to TRBD2 covers 9 bases. This CDR3 region has 15 residues. The trim removed 11 bases at V and 1 base at J, leaving 10 bases unmatched. Germline CDR1 reads SNHLY; CDR2 reads FYNNEI. The CDR3 region is CAERGRTSGTDTQYF. The CDR3 bases are TGTGCCGAGCGGGGGCGGACTAGCGGCACAGATACGCAGTATTTT.

The V call is TRBV9, the J call TRBJ1-6; D not resolved. V was pared by 0 bases and J by 0 bases, with 7 bases between. The CDR3 runs 16 residues. CDR1 and CDR2 from the germline V gene are SGDLS and YYNGEE. The CDR3 here is CASSVGGSSYNSPLHF. CDR3 DNA: TGTGCCAGCAGCGTAGGAGGGAGCTCCTATAATTCACCCCTCCACTTT.

The rearrangement uses TRBV20-1 and TRBJ2-3, with a weak D call TRBD2 (6 bases). The CDR3 spans 15 residues. Between the trimmed V and J ends, which lost 3 bases and 3 bases, there was a span of 16 bases. Germline V gives CDR1 DFQATT, CDR2 SNEGSKA (reference sequence). This CDR3 reads CSASTTSKRTDTQYF. CDR3 coding DNA: TGCAGTGCTAGCACGACTAGTAAGAGGACAGATACGCAGTATTTT.

This clonotype was observed a handful of times. This chain connects TRBV7-2 to TRBJ2-1, with D possibly TRBD2 on 5 matching bases. The CDR3 runs 14 residues. Germline CDR1 reads SGHTA; CDR2 reads FQGNSA. V lost 1 base and J lost 10, with 14 bases in between. The CDR3 DNA reads as TGTGCCAGCAGCTTAGGGTCTAGGACGGGGGAGCAGTTCTTC. It specifies CASSLGSRTGEQFF.

The chain combines TRBV6-1 with TRBJ1-1; the D is unclear. CDR1 and CDR2 from the germline V gene are MNHNS and SASEGT. The V and J ends lost 2 bases and 11 bases respectively, with 15 bases between them. The CDR3 runs 13 residues. DNA for the CDR3: TGTGCCAGCAGTGAACCCGCCCCGGTTCTGGCTTTCTTT. Protein: CASSEPAPVLAFF.

This rearrangement joins TRBV19 to TRBJ2-2; tentatively, D is TRBD2 (6 bases). V was shortened by 4 bases and J by 0 bases, with 9 bases between the two germline ends. CDR1 LNHDA and CDR2 SQIVND come from the germline V gene (reference sequence). CDR3 length equals 15 residues. The CDR3 DNA reads TGTGCCAGTAGTACGGGGACTGCGAACACCGGGGAGCTGTTTTTT. Protein: CASSTGTANTGELFF.

The CDR3 nucleotides are TGTGCCAGCCCCCCCGGGGCCCAAAACACCGGGGAGCTGTTTTTT. It specifies CASPPGAQNTGELFF. This chain uses TRBV7-6 with TRBJ2-2; tentatively, D is TRBD1 or TRBD2 (5 bases each). CDR3 length: 15 amino acids. The V and J ends lost 8 bases and 2 bases respectively, with 15 bases between them. Germline CDR1 SGHVS, CDR2 FNYEAQ.

Only a few counts were recorded for this clonotype. J is TRBJ2-5 and V is TRBV11-2; TRBD2 aligns across 10 bases. The CDR3 is 15 residues long. V was clipped by 4 bases and J by 5 bases; unmatched bases: 7. Germline lookup yields CDR1 SGHAT and CDR2 FQNNGV. The CDR3 DNA sequence: TGTGCCAGCAGCTCCAGCGGGAGGGCCGGGGAGACCCAGTACTTC. Protein: CASSSSGRAGETQYF.

The rearrangement joins TRBV19 to TRBJ1-1; D perhaps matches TRBD1 (5 bases). The germline V and J ends were trimmed by 2 bases and 1 base, with 8 bases remaining between them. Germline CDR1 is LNHDA and CDR2 is SQIVND (reference sequence). The CDR3 spans 14 residues. CDR3 in DNA: TGTGCCAGTAGTATAAAGGGGAGGAACACTGAAGCTTTCTTT. It encodes CASSIKGRNTEAFF. Filled out from reference TRBV19 and TRBJ1-1, the complete variable domain reads DGGITQSPKYLFRKEGQNVTLSCEQNLNHDAMYWYRQDPGQGLRLIYYSQIVNDFQKGDIAEGYSVSREKKESFPLTVTSAQKNPTAFYLCASSIKGRNTEAFFGQGTRLTVV.

This clonotype was counted a few times. The chain combines TRBV6-1 with TRBJ2-1, with a possible D match to TRBD1 (5 bases). The V and J ends lost 6 bases and 1 base respectively, with 19 bases between them. Germline assignment: CDR1 MNHNS and CDR2 SASEGT. CDR3 length: 17 amino acids. The CDR3 coding sequence is TGTGCCAGCAGCCCTCCCCTAGGGGCAACATCCTACAATGAGCAGTTCTTC. Its protein is CASSPPLGATSYNEQFF.

The chain has TRBV7-9 and TRBJ2-2; possible D gene TRBD1, 5 bases. The CDR3 extends over 15 amino acids. V shed 3 bases and J shed 0 bases, with 8 bases lying between them. The germline CDR1 and CDR2 sequences are SEHNR and FQNEAQ (reference sequence). CDR3: CASSLWTTNTGELFF. CDR3 coding DNA: TGTGCCAGCAGCTTGTGGACAACGAACACCGGGGAGCTGTTTTTT.

The chain joins TRBV3-1 to TRBJ1-4; no clear D. The ends were cut back, 1 base at V and 10 bases at J, with 7 bases in the middle. From germline, CDR1 is LGHDT and CDR2 YNNKEL (reference sequence). This CDR3 spans 12 amino acids. The CDR3 spells CASSQGRGKLFF. The CDR3 DNA reads TGTGCCAGCAGCCAAGGCCGAGGAAAACTGTTTTTT.

The chain joins TRBV6-2 or TRBV6-3 to TRBJ2-2, with unresolved D. V dropped 6 bases and J dropped 5 bases, with 22 bases sitting between them. Germline values: CDR1 MNHEY, CDR2 SVGEGT. This CDR3 comprises 17 residues. DNA for the CDR3: TGTGCCAGCAGCCCTACAGCGACGTTACGGGTGACCGGGGAGCTGTTTTTT. Amino acids: CASSPTATLRVTGELFF.

The gene calls are TRBV29-1 and TRBJ1-1; the D is unclear. This CDR3 has 12 amino acids. Germline values: CDR1 SQVTM, CDR2 ANQGSEA. With 3 bases removed from V and 1 base from J, the gap between germline ends came to 6 bases. CDR3 region: CSVEAGNTEAFF. In DNA, the CDR3 is TGCAGCGTTGAGGCGGGGAACACTGAAGCTTTCTTT.

This clonotype was seen many times. V usage is TRBV7-2 and J usage is TRBJ2-7, with D possibly matching TRBD2 (6 bases). This CDR3 comprises 14 residues. V lost 5 bases and J 6 bases, leaving 17 bases between the germline ends. Germline values: CDR1 SGHTA, CDR2 FQGNSA. CDR3 nucleotide sequence: TGTGCCAGCAGCCCCAACATGGCGCGGGGCGAGCAGTACTTC. Protein sequence: CASSPNMARGEQYF.

The chain has TRBV20-1 and TRBJ2-3; D ambiguous. V dropped 5 bases and J dropped 2 bases, with 11 bases sitting between them. Germline V gives CDR1 DFQATT, CDR2 SNEGSKA (reference sequence). The CDR3 runs 13 residues. CDR3 amino acids: CSAFKESTDTQYF. CDR3 nucleotides: TGCAGTGCTTTTAAGGAATCCACAGATACGCAGTATTTT.

This clonotype showed up many times. This chain joins TRBV7-2 and TRBJ2-3; TRBD1 is a possible D gene (5 bases). The CDR3 sequence is 12 residues long. The V end was cut by 4 bases, the J end by 8 bases, with 10 bases between. Germline CDR1 SGHTA, CDR2 FQGNSA. The CDR3 protein is CASSSLGATQYF. CDR3 coding DNA: TGTGCCAGCAGCTCTCTTGGGGCTACGCAGTATTTT.

On this clonotype itself: One end of the junction is discordant with germline, which a read error may explain. The rearrangement uses TRBV7-9 and TRBJ2-3; D gene uncertain. Germline values: CDR1 SEHNR, CDR2 FQNEAQ (reference sequence). The CDR3 runs 14 residues. The CDR3 DNA is TGTGCCCGCAGCTTAGTCGGGAGCACAGATACGCAGTATTTT. Amino acids: CARSLVGSTDTQYF.

The rearrangement joins TRBV20-1 to TRBJ1-1; the D is unclear. CDR1 is DFQATT, CDR2 SNEGSKA, per germline (reference sequence). V was trimmed by 5 bases and J by 1 base, leaving 8 bases between them. CDR3 length: 12 amino acids. This CDR3 reads CSALIENTEAFF. The CDR3 DNA follows: TGCAGTGCTTTGATCGAGAACACTGAAGCTTTCTTT.

V gene TRBV7-9 combines with J gene TRBJ1-2; D gene ambiguous. Germline CDR1 is SEHNR and CDR2 is FQNEAQ (reference sequence). The CDR3 extends over 10 amino acids. The V gene lost 11 bases and the J gene lost 6 bases, with 10 bases spanning the gap. CDR3 coding DNA: TGTGCCCTAGCGGCTGATGGCTACACCTTC. It translates to CALAADGYTF.

This clonotype was counted only a few times. V and J are TRBV7-2 and TRBJ2-1, with a tentative D call TRBD2 (5 bases). Germline loops: CDR1 SGHTA, CDR2 FQGNSA. The length of the CDR3 is 14 residues. Between the trimmed V and J ends, which lost 7 bases and 2 bases, there was a span of 12 bases. The CDR3 region is CASTRDGAYNEQFF. CDR3 nucleotides: TGTGCCAGCACCAGAGACGGGGCCTACAATGAGCAGTTCTTC.

V usage is TRBV6-1 and J usage is TRBJ2-1; 9 nucleotides align to TRBD1. The CDR3 contains 17 residues. CDR1 MNHNS and CDR2 SASEGT come from the germline V gene. V dropped 8 bases and J dropped 9; count of bases not matched to a gene: 20. CDR3 nucleotide sequence: TGTGCCAGCCTAAAATTACGCCCGGGGACAGGGACCGGTGAGCAGTTCTTC. It specifies CASLKLRPGTGTGEQFF.

The chain employs TRBV19 and TRBJ1-6; D is ambiguous. The CDR3 is 12 amino acids. V was shortened by 6 bases and J by 2 bases, with 2 bases between the two germline ends. The V gene's germline CDR1 is LNHDA and CDR2 SQIVND (reference sequence). The CDR3 loop reads CASRTYNSPLHF. Here the CDR3 DNA reads TGTGCCAGTAGGACCTATAATTCACCCCTCCACTTT.

V is TRBV19 and J is TRBJ2-3, with 12 bases that match TRBD2. The CDR3 sequence is 16 residues long. Germline V gene sequence: CDR1 LNHDA, CDR2 SQIVND (reference sequence). V was clipped by 6 bases and J by 2 bases; unmatched bases: 6. The DNA of the CDR3 is TGTGCCAGTAGGAGACTAGCGGGGGCCAACACAGATACGCAGTATTTT. This encodes CASRRLAGANTDTQYF.